Listed below are T cell receptor beta chains from one sample, sequenced in a study of cytomegalovirus exposure and HLA in healthy donors. The table came from immunoSEQ multiplex PCR; TCRdb's copy has only in-frame clones and leaves some out. Its listing shows under 95,000 clones. Sequencing was performed on PBMCs. Receptors were obtained from a man younger than 35 in good health and CMV-seropositive. Both conserved end residues are part of each CDR3. The D gene is left open where the match is weak.

v_gene,d_gene,j_gene,CDR3aa
TRBV6-5,TRBD1,TRBJ2-7,CASSYSIGTESYEQYF
TRBV30,TRBD1,TRBJ1-1,CASGTANTEAFF
TRBV27,-,TRBJ2-7,CASSSYSGEYEQYF
TRBV4-1,TRBD1,TRBJ2-7,CASSPRQGAYEQYF
TRBV19,TRBD1,TRBJ1-5,CASRPGTGGKSNQPQHF
TRBV5-1,-,TRBJ2-5,CASSLLGLRETQYF
TRBV7-9,TRBD1,TRBJ2-3,CASSSRQGVTGQDTQYF
TRBV10-1,TRBD1,TRBJ2-5,CASSERTGRGKETQYF
TRBV19,-,TRBJ2-7,CASSIDRGVGEQYF
TRBV28,-,TRBJ1-1,CASSLDSAEAFF
TRBV5-6,TRBD1,TRBJ1-2,CASSSTGGHGYTF
TRBV28,-,TRBJ1-4,CASSFRKAGPEKLFF
TRBV29-1,-,TRBJ2-3,CSVGAGTTSTDTQYF
TRBV7-8,-,TRBJ1-5,CASSQTGVGNQPQHF
TRBV4-1,TRBD2,-,CASSQTLSGYEQYF
TRBV5-1,TRBD1,TRBJ1-4,CASSFRQGANEKLFF
TRBV7-2,-,TRBJ1-4,CASRARAVTNEKLFF
TRBV6-4,TRBD1,TRBJ1-3,CASSEAARDRAKNSGNTIYF
TRBV15,-,TRBJ1-3,CATSRGEDSGNTIYF
TRBV28,-,TRBJ2-7,CASSFGGAAEQYF
TRBV19,-,TRBJ1-2,CASSIVLAEDGYTF
TRBV19,TRBD1,TRBJ2-3,CASWGTGGTDTQYF